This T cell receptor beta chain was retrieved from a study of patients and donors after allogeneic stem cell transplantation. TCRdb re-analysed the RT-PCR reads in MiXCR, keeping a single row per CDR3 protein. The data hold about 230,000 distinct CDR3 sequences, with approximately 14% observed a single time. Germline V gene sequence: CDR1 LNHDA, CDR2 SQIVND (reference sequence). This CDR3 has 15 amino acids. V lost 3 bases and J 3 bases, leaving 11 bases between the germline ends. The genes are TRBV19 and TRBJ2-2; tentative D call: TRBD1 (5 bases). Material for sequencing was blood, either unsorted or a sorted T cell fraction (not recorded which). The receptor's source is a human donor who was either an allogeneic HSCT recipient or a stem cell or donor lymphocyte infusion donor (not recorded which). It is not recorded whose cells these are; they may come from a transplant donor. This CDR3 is CASSIQGSDTGELFF. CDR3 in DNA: TGTGCCAGTAGTATTCAGGGCAGTGACACCGGGGAGCTGTTTTTT.